This T cell receptor (beta chain) is drawn from a study of identifying expanded T cells in peripheral blood. Collection occurred without any documented infections or immune events in donors. Regarding the study as a whole: Technical replicates showed around 1.2 changed clones; approximately 2 weeks about 16.4; four weeks 19.

As concerns this clone: Antigen: not known.

The CDR3 sequence is 14 residues long. Germline V gene sequence: CDR1 SGDLS, CDR2 YYNGEE. V was pared by 4 bases and J by 4 bases, with 14 bases between. Profiling relied on immunoSEQ multiplex PCR, and the TCRdb table lists in-frame clones only, not all of them. The table records approximately 100,000 clones, around 88% of them present only once. Sequencing was performed on blood. The genes are TRBV9 and TRBJ1-2, with D perhaps TRBD1 (5 bases). This clonotype was obtained from a person between 18 and 75 years old in good health. CDR3 protein: CASSPGQGAYGYTF. CDR3 DNA: TGTGCCAGCAGCCCAGGGCAGGGTGCCTATGGCTACACCTTC.